This TCR beta chain was retrieved from a study of blood T cell repertoires in COVID-19. Participants were aged roughly 18 to 90 years, lived in around 25 US areas, and enrolled virtually. Participants' reported clinical history set cohort assignment. The length of the CDR3 is 14 residues. V lost 4 bases to trimming and J lost 4 bases; unmatched junction nucleotides: 2. Authors' methods: From reference gene primer amplification, estimates of nucleated cell counts were derived. The repertoire was sequenced with immunoSEQ multiplex PCR; TCRdb's copy has only in-frame clones and lacks some. Clonal size and the V and J genes are those of that table, whereas D and trimming came from the DNA. Here the sample spans hundreds of thousands of clones, approximately 90% being singletons.

V and J are TRBV5-7 and TRBJ2-5; 12 bases line up with TRBD2. TRBV5-7 is treated as an ORF (open reading frame) with a function not yet certain. The sequenced sample was PBMCs or T cells enriched from blood (not recorded which). This clonotype originated in a woman aged 60-75 years in a cohort exposed to, infected with or recovered from COVID-19 (not recorded which). CDR3 loop: CASSPTSGRETQYF. The CDR3 DNA reads as TGTGCCAGCAGCCCGACTAGCGGGAGAGAGACCCAGTACTTC.